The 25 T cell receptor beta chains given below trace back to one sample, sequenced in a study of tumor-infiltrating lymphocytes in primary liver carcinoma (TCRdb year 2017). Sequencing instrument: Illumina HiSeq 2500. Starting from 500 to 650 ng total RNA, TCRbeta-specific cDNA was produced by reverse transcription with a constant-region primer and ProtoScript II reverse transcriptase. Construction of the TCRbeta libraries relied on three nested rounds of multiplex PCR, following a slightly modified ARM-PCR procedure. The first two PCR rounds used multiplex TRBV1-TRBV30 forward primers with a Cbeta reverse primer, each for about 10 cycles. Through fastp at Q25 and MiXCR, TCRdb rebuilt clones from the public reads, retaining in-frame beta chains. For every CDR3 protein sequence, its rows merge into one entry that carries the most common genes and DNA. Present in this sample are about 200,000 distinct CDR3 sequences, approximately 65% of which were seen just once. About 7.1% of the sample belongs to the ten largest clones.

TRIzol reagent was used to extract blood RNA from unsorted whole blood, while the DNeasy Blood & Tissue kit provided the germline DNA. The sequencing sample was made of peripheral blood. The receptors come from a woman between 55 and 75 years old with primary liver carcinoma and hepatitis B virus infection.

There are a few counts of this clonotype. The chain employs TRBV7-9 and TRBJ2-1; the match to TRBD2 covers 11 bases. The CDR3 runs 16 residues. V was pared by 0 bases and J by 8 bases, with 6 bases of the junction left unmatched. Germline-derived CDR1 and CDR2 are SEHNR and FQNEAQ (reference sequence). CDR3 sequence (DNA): TGTGCCAGCAGCTTAGCCGGGACTAGCGGAGGGGATGAGCAGTTCTTC. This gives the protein CASSLAGTSGGDEQFF. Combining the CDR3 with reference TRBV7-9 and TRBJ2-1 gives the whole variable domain DTGVSQNPRHKITKRGQNVTFRCDPISEHNRLYWYRQTLGQGPEFLTYFQNEAQLEKSRLLSDRFSAERPKGSFSTLEIQRTEQGDSAMYLCASSLAGTSGGDEQFFGPGTRLTVL.

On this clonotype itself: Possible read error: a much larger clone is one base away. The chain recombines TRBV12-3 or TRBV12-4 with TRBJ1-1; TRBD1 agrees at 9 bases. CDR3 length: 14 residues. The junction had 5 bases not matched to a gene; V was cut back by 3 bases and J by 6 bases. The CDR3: CASSLTGGNPEAFF. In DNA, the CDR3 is TGTGCCAGCAGTTTGACAGGGGGTAATCCTGAAGCTTTCTTT.

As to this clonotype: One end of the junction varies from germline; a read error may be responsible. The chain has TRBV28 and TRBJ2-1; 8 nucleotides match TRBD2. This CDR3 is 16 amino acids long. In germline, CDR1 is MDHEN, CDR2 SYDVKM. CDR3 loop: CASIRAGGAPYNEQLF. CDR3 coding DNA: TGTGCCAGTATTAGGGCGGGAGGTGCCCCCTACAATGAGCAGTTATTC.

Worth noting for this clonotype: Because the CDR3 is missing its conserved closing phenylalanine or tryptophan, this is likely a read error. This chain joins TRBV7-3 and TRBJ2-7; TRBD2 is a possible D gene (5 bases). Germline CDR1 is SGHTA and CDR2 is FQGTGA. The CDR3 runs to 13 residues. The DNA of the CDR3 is TGTGCCAGCAGCTTGGGGAGATCCTACGAACAGTACCTC. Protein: CASSLGRSYEQYL.

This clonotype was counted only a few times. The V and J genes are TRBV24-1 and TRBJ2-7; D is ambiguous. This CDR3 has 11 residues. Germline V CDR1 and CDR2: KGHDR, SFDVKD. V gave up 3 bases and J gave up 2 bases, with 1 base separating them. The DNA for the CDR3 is TGTGCCACCAGTGATGCCTACGAGCAGTACTTC. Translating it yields CATSDAYEQYF.

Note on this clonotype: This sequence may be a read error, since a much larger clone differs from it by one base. The CDR3 region has the DNA TGTGCCAGCAGCAAGGGGGACATCTCCTATAATTCACTCCTCCACTTT. Translation: CASSKGDISYNSLLHF. This sequence joins TRBV5-6 and TRBJ1-6; D possibly corresponds to TRBD1 (6 bases). The CDR3 is 16 residues long. CDR1 SGHDT and CDR2 YYEEEE come from the germline V gene.

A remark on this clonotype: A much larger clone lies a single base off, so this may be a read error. CDR3 sequence reads: CANSRTLSTGELFF. The CDR3 DNA reads TGTGCCAACAGTCGGACTCTATCCACCGGGGAGCTGTTTTTT. This chain connects TRBV6-5 to TRBJ2-2, with D perhaps matching TRBD2 (5 bases). Germline lookup yields CDR1 MNHEY and CDR2 SVGAGI. The CDR3 contains 14 residues.

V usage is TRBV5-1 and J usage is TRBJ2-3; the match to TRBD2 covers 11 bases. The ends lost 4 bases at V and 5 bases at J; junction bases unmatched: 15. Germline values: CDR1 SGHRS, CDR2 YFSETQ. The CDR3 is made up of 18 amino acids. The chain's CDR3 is CASSPGLAGATLKDTQYF. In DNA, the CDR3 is TGCGCCAGCAGCCCTGGACTAGCGGGCGCGACTTTAAAAGATACGCAGTATTTT.

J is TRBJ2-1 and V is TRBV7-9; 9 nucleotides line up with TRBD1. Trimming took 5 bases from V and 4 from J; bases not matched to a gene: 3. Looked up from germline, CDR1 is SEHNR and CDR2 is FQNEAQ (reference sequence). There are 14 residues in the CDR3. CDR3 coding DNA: TGTGCCAGCAGCCGGACAGGGGTGTACAATGAGCAGTTCTTC. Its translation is CASSRTGVYNEQFF.

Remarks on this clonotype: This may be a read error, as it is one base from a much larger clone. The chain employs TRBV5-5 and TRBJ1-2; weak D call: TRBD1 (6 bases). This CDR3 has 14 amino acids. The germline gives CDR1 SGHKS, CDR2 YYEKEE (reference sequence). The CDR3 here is CTSTGGGARYGYTF. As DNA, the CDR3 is TGTACCAGCACCGGAGGGGGGGCGCGGTATGGCTACACCTTC.

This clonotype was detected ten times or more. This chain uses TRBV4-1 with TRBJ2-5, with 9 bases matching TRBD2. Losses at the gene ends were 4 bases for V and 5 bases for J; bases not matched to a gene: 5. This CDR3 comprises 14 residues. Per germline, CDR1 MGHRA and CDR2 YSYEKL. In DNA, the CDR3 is TGCGCCAGCAGCCGTCAGGCGGGAGGGGAGACCCAGTACTTC. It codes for CASSRQAGGETQYF.

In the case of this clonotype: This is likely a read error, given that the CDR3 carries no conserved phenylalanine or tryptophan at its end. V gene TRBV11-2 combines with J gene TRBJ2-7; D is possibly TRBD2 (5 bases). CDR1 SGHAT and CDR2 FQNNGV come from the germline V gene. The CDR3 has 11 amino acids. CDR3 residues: CASGFEGEQYL. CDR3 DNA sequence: TGTGCCAGCGGCTTCGAGGGAGAGCAGTACTTA.

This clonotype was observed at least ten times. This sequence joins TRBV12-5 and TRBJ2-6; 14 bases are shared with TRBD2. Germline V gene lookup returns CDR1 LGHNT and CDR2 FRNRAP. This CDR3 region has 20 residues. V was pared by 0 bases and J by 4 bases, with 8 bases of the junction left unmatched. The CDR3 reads CASGLVPGLAGASGANVLTF. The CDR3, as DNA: TGTGCTAGTGGTTTGGTACCGGGACTAGCGGGAGCATCCGGGGCCAACGTCCTGACTTTC.

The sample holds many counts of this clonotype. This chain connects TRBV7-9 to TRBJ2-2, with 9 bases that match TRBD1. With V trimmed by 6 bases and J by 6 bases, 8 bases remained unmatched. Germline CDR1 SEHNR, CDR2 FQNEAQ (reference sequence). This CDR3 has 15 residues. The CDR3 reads CASRNTGGAPGELFF. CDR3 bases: TGTGCCAGCAGGAATACAGGGGGCGCACCCGGGGAGCTGTTTTTT.

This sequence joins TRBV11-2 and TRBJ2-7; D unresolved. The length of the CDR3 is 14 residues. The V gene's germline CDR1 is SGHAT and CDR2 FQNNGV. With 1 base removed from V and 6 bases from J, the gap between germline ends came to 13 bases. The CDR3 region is CASSLALADIEQYF. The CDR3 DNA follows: TGTGCCAGCAGCTTAGCCCTGGCCGACATCGAGCAGTACTTC.

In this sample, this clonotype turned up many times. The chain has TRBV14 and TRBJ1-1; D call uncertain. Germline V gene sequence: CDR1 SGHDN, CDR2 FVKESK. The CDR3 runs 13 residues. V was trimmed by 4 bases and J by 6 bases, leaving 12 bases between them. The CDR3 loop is CASSRQVGAEAFF. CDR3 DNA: TGTGCCAGCAGCCGACAAGTGGGAGCTGAAGCTTTCTTT. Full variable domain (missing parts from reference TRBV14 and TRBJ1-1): EAGVTQFPSHSVIEKGQTVTLRCDPISGHDNLYWYRRVMGKEIKFLLHFVKESKQDESGMPNNRFLAERTGGTYSTLKVQPAELEDSGVYFCASSRQVGAEAFFGQGTRLTVV.

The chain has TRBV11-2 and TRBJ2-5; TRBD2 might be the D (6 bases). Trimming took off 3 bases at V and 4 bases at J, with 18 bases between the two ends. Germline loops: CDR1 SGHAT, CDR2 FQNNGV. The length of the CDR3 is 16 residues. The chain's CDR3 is CASSLTRLVGAETQYF. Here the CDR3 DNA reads TGTGCCAGCAGCTTGACCAGACTAGTGGGAGCAGAGACCCAGTACTTC.

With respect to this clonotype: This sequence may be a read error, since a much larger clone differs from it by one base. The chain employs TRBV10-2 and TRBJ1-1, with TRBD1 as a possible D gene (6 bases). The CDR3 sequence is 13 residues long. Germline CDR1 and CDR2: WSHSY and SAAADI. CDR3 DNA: TGCGACAGCAGGTACAGGGTGGACACTGAAGCTTTCTTT. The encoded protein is CDSRYRVDTEAFF.

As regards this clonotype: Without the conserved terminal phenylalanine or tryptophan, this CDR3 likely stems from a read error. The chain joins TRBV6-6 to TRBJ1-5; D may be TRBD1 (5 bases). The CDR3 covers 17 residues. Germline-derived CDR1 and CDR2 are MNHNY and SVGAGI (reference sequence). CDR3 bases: TGTACCAGCATATGGGGGTTGAGTGTGGGGGGTAATCAGCCCCAGCATCTT. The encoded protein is CTSIWGLSVGGNQPQHL.

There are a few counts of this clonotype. The CDR3 is CASSLGPQGGNTEAFF. In DNA form, the CDR3 reads TGTGCCAGCAGCTTGGGGCCACAAGGGGGGAACACTGAAGCTTTCTTT. The V and J genes are TRBV5-4 and TRBJ1-1, with D possibly being TRBD1 (6 bases). The length of the CDR3 is 16 residues. V gave up 0 bases and J gave up 1 base, with 13 bases separating them. Per germline, CDR1 SGHNT and CDR2 YYREEE (reference sequence).

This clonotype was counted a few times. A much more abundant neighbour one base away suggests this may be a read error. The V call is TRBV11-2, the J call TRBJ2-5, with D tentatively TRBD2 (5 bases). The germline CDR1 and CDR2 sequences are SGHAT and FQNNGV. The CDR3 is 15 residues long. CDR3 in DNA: TGTGCCGGCAGCTTAGATCCCAGCGGTAGGGAGACCCAGTACTTC. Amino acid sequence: CAGSLDPSGRETQYF. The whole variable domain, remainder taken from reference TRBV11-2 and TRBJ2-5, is EAGVAQSPRYKIIEKRQSVAFWCNPISGHATLYWYQQILGQGPKLLIQFQNNGVVDDSQLPKDRFSAERLKGVDSTLKIQPAKLEDSAVYLCAGSLDPSGRETQYFGPGTRLLVL.

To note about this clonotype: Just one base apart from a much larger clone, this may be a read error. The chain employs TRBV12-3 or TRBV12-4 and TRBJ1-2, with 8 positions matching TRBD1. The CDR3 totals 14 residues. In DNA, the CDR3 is TGTGCCGGCAGCCCCCCCGACAGGGGTAGTGGCTACACCTTC. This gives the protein CAGSPPDRGSGYTF.

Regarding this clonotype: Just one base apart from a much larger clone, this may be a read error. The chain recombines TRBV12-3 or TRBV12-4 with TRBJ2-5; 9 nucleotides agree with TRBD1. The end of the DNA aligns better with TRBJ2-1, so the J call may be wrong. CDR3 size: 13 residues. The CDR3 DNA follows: TGTGCCAGCAGCCGGACAGGGGAAGAGACCCAGTTCTTC. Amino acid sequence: CASSRTGEETQFF.

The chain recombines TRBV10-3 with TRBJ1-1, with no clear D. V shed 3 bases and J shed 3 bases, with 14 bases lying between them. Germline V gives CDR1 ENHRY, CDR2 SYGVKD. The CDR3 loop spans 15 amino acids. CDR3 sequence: CAISESHGLDTEAFF. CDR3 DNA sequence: TGTGCCATCAGTGAATCGCACGGTTTAGACACTGAAGCTTTCTTT.

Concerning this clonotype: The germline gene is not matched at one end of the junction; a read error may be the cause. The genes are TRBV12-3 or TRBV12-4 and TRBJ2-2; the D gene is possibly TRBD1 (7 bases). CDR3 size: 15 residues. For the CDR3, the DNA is TGTGCCAGCAACCCCGAGACAGGGAACACCGGGGGGCTGTTTTTT. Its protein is CASNPETGNTGGLFF.